A single sample is the source of the 2 T cell receptor beta chains below, sequenced in a study of shared clonotypes between healthy human individuals. Sequencing was performed with immunoSEQ multiplex PCR; in TCRdb, only in-frame clones are kept and a portion is missing. The sample has approximately 720,000 clones, 92% seen once. Naive CD8 cells were CD45RO-negative, positively selected for CCR7, excluding terminally differentiated effector memory CD45RA+ cells. The sample taken for sequencing was naive CD8+ T cells sorted from blood. Source of these receptors: a man aged 25-45 years in good health.

This clone appeared once. The DNA for the CDR3 is TGTGCCAGCAGCGTAGCTACCTCGAACTACGAGCAGTACTTC. Its protein is CASSVATSNYEQYF. This rearrangement joins TRBV9 to TRBJ2-7; no definite D call. The ends were cut back, 0 bases at V and 3 bases at J, with 10 bases in the middle. The CDR3 runs 14 residues. CDR1 is SGDLS and CDR2 is YYNGEE in the germline V gene.

The table lists this clone with a count of one. The genes are TRBV29-1 and TRBJ2-1; 7 bases match TRBD2. V gave up 0 bases and J gave up 2 bases; unmatched junction bases: 4. The germline V gene encodes CDR1 SQVTM and CDR2 ANQGSEA. There are 15 residues in the CDR3. DNA for the CDR3: TGCAGCGTTGAAGATCTAGCGGAAACCTACAATGAGCAGTTCTTC. Amino acid sequence: CSVEDLAETYNEQFF.